The entry below gives a single T cell receptor (beta chain) sequence along with its context. The data originate from a study of CD8 T cells in Susac syndrome. This CDR3 has 14 residues. Trimming stripped 5 bases from V and 4 bases from J, with 14 bases between. CDR1 is LNHNV and CDR2 is YYDKDF in the germline V gene (reference sequence). Reverse transcription used roughly 0.45 to 1 ug RNA and random hexamers. Amplification of the TCR beta CDR3 was carried out by immunoSEQ multiplex PCR, which spanned a total of 54 Vbeta and 13 Jbeta segments. TCRdb analysed the immunoSEQ multiplex PCR reads with MiXCR anew, one entry per CDR3 protein. Here the sample spans just over 150,000 distinct CDR3 sequences, 90% to 95% being singletons. Purification of the CD8+ and CD4+ T cells relied on negative isolation, and TEMRA cells underwent FACS enrichment.

Sequences were obtained from CD8+ T cells from PBMCs. The clonotype comes from a human donor with multiple sclerosis. This chain uses TRBV15 with TRBJ1-1; no reliable D call. The CDR3 reads CATSVGGEATEAFF. In DNA form, the CDR3 reads TGTGCCACCAGCGTTGGCGGGGAGGCCACTGAAGCTTTCTTT.